The clone carrying this TCR beta chain has a handful of counts. The antigen is not known. This sample was included in a study of cytomegalovirus exposure and HLA in healthy donors. Study results and limitations: Whilst most TCR sequences proved rare, a subset of public TCRs occurred across many donors.

PCR used 60 Vbeta primers and 13 Jbeta primers. Repertoires were generated with immunoSEQ multiplex PCR, while TCRdb's copy carries only in-frame clones and drops some. The data hold 180,000 or so clones, with 80% observed a single time. This clonotype was obtained from a woman aged 25 to 39 in good health and CMV-seronegative. Sequencing input: PBMCs.

CDR3 nucleotides: TGTGCCAGCAGCCCCCTGGGGGGGGTAACTGAAGCTTTCTTT. It codes for CASSPLGGVTEAFF. The rearrangement links TRBV7-2 to TRBJ1-1; D possibly corresponds to TRBD1 (5 bases). This CDR3 comprises 14 residues. The germline V and J ends were trimmed by 5 bases and 5 bases, with 15 bases remaining between them. Germline V CDR1 and CDR2: SGHTA, FQGNSA.